This T cell receptor (beta chain) was sequenced for a study of T cells in tumors after PD-1 blockade. For the study at large: A subset received ongoing vismodegib 150 mg daily alongside anti-PD-1 therapy.

The CDR3 is 14 amino acids. Germline V CDR1 and CDR2: LNHDA, SQIVND (reference sequence). Trimming pared 1 base from V and 2 bases from J, leaving 9 bases between. TCRdb keeps only in-frame clones here, not all; method: immunoSEQ multiplex PCR. The sample lists thousands of clones, about 60% occurring once. Squamous cell carcinoma tissue after treatment was collected an average of 31 days into therapy. Input was 616 ng to 6,004 ng of genomic DNA from tumor or blood. The rearrangement links TRBV19 to TRBJ2-7; possibly TRBD1 for D (6 bases). The sequence came from a human donor with cutaneous squamous cell carcinoma. The source was tumor tissue, collected after anti-PD-1 treatment. The CDR3 region is CASSIVGTPYEQYF. DNA of the CDR3: TGTGCCAGTAGTATAGTCGGGACACCCTACGAGCAGTACTTC. The entire variable domain, with the rest obtained from reference TRBV19 and TRBJ2-7, is as follows: DGGITQSPKYLFRKEGQNVTLSCEQNLNHDAMYWYRQDPGQGLRLIYYSQIVNDFQKGDIAEGYSVSREKKESFPLTVTSAQKNPTAFYLCASSIVGTPYEQYFGPGTRLTVT.